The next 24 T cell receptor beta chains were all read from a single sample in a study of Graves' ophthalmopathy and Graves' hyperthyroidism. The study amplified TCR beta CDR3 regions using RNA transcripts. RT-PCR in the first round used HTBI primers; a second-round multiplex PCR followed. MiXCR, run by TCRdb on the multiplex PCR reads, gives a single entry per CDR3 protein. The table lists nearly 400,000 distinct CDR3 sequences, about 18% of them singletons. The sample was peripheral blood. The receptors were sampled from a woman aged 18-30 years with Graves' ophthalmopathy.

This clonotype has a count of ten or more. CDR3 sequence (DNA): TGTGCCAGTAGAGACAGGGGTTACTATGGCTACACCTTC. Protein product: CASRDRGYYGYTF. This chain uses TRBV19 with TRBJ1-2; 8 bases map to TRBD1. The CDR3 runs to 13 residues. Losses at the gene ends were 6 bases for V and 3 bases for J; bases not matched to a gene: 3. CDR1 is LNHDA and CDR2 is SQIVND in the germline V gene (reference sequence).

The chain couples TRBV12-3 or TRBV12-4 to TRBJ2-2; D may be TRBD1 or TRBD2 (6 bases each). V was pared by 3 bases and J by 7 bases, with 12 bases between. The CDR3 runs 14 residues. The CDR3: CASSFEGGIGELFF. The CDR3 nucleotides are TGTGCCAGCAGTTTCGAAGGGGGGATCGGGGAGCTGTTTTTT.

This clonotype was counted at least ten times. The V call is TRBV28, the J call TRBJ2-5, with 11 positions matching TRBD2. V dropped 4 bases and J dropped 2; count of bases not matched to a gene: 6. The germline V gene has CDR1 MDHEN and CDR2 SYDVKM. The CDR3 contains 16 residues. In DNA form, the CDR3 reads TGTGCCAGCAGTTCTATAGCGGGAGGGGTACAAGAGACCCAGTACTTC. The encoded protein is CASSSIAGGVQETQYF.

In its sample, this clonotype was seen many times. The CDR3 region is CAWSVGGIRAYEQYF. Written as DNA, the CDR3 is TGTGCCTGGAGTGTAGGGGGAATTAGGGCCTACGAGCAGTACTTC. J is TRBJ2-7 and V is TRBV30, with D tentatively TRBD1 (6 bases). Germline CDR1 reads GTSNPN; CDR2 reads SVGIG (reference sequence). Trimming took 0 bases from V and 2 from J, leaving 14 bases between them. The CDR3 contains 15 residues.

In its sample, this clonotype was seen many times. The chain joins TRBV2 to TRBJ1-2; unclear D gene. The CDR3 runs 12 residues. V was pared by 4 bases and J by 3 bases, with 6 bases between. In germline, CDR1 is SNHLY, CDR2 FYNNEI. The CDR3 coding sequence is TGTGCCAGCAGTGGAGGGTACTATGGCTACACCTTC. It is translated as CASSGGYYGYTF.

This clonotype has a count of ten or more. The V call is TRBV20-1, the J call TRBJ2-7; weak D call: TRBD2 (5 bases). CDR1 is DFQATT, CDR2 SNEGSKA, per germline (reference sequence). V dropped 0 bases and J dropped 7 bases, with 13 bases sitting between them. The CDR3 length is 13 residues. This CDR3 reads CSARDGVTGEQYF. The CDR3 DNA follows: TGCAGTGCTAGAGATGGGGTAACGGGGGAGCAGTACTTC.

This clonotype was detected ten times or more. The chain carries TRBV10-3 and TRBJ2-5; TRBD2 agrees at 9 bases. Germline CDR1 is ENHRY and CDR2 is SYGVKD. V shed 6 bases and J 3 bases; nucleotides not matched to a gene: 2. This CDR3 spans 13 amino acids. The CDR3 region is CAIRLAGKETQYF. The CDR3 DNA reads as TGTGCCATCAGGCTAGCGGGGAAAGAGACCCAGTACTTC.

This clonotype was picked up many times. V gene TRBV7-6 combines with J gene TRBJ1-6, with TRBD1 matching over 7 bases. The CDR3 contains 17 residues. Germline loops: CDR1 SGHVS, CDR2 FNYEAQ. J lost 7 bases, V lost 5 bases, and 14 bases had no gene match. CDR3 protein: CASSARTLTGINSPLHF. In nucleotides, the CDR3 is TGTGCCAGCAGCGCGCGGACCTTGACAGGGATAAATTCACCCCTCCACTTT.

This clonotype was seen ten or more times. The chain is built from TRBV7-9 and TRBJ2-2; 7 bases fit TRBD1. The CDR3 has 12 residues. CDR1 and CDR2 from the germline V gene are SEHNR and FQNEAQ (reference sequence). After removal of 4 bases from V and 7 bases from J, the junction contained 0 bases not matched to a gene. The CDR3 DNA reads TGTGCCAGCAGCTGGGACAGCGGGGAGCTGTTTTTT. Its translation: CASSWDSGELFF.

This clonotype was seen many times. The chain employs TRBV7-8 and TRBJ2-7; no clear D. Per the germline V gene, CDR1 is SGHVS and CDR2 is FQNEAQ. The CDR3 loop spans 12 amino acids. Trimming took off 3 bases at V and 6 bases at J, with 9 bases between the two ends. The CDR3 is CASSFPTREQYF. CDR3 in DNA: TGTGCCAGCAGCTTCCCCACTCGCGAGCAGTACTTC.

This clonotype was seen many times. CDR3 DNA: TGTGCCTGGAATGGGTTCCCCAGCTACGAGCAGTACTTC. Protein product: CAWNGFPSYEQYF. The chain employs TRBV30 and TRBJ2-7; no reliable D call. V lost 4 bases, J lost 3 bases, and 13 bases lay in between. The CDR3 length is 13 residues. Germline CDR1 GTSNPN, CDR2 SVGIG (reference sequence).

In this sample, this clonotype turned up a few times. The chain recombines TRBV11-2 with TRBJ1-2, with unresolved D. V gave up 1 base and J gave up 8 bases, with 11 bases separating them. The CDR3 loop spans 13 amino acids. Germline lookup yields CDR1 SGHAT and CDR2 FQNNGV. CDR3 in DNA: TGTGCCAGCAGCTTAGGCCGAGCGGGAGGCTACACCTTC. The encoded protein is CASSLGRAGGYTF. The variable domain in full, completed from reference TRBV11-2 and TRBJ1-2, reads EAGVAQSPRYKIIEKRQSVAFWCNPISGHATLYWYQQILGQGPKLLIQFQNNGVVDDSQLPKDRFSAERLKGVDSTLKIQPAKLEDSAVYLCASSLGRAGGYTFGSGTRLTVV.

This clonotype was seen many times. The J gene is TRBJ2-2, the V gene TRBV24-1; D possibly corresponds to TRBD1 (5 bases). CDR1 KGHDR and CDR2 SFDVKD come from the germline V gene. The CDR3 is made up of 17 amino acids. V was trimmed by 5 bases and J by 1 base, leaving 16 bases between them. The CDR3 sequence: CATSVGFWQGNTGELFF. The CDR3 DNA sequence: TGTGCCACCAGTGTAGGGTTTTGGCAGGGGAACACCGGGGAGCTGTTTTTT.

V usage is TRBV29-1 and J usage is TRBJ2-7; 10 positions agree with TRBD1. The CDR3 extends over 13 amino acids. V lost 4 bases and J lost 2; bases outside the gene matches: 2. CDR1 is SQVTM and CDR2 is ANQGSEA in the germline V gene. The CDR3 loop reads CSVGTGGTYEQYF. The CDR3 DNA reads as TGCAGCGTTGGGACAGGGGGGACCTACGAGCAGTACTTC.

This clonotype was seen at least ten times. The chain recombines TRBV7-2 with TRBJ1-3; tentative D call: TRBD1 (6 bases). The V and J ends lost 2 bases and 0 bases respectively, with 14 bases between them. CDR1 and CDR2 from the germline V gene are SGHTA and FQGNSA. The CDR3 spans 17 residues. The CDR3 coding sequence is TGTGCCAGCAGCTTATCACCCCCGGGGGCCTCTGGAAACACCATATATTTT. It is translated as CASSLSPPGASGNTIYF. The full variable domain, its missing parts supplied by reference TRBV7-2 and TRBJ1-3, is GAGVSQSPSNKVTEKGKDVELRCDPISGHTALYWYRQSLGQGLEFLIYFQGNSAPDKSGLPSDRFSAERTGGSVSTLTIQRTQQEDSAVYLCASSLSPPGASGNTIYFGEGSWLTVV.

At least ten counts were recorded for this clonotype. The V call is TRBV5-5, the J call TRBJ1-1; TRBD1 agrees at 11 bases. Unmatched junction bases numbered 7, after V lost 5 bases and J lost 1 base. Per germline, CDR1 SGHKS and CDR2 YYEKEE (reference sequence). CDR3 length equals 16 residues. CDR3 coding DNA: TGTGCCAGCAGATTCCGGACAGGGGGCAGGAACACTGAAGCTTTCTTT. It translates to CASRFRTGGRNTEAFF.

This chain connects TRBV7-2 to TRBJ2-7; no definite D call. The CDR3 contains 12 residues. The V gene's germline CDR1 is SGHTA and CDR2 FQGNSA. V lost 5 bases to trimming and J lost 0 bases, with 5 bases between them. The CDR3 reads CASSIPSYEQYF. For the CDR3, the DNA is TGTGCCAGCAGCATCCCCTCCTACGAGCAGTACTTC.

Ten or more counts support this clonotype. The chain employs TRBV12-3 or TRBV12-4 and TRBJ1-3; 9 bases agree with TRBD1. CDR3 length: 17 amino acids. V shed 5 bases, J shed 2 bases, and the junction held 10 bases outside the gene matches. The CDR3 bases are TGTGCCAGCAGTCCCCGGGACAGGGTGATAACTGGAAACACCATATATTTT. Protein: CASSPRDRVITGNTIYF.

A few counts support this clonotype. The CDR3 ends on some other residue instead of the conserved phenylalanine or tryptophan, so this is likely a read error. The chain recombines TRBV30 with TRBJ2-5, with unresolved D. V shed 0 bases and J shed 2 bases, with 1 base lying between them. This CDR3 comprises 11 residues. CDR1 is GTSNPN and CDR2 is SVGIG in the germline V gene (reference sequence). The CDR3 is CAWSVQETQYL. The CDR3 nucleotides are TGTGCCTGGAGTGTACAAGAGACCCAGTACTTA.

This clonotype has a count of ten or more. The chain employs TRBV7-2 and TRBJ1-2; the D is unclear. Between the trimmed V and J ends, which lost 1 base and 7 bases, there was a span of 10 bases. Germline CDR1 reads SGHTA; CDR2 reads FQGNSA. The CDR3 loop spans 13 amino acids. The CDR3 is CASSLEAVFGYTF. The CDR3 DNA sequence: TGTGCCAGCAGCTTAGAGGCAGTCTTTGGCTACACCTTC.

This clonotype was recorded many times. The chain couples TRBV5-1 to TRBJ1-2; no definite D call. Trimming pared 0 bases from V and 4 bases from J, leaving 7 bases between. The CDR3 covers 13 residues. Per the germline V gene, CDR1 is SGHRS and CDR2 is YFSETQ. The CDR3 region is CASSLEGLYGYTF. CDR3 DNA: TGCGCCAGCAGCTTGGAGGGTCTCTATGGCTACACCTTC.

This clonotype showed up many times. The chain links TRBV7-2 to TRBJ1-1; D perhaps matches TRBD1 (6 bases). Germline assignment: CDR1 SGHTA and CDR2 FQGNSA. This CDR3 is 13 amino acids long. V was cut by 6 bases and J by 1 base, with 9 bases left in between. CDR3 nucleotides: TGTGCCAGCAGTTCGACAGGGAACACTGAAGCTTTCTTT. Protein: CASSSTGNTEAFF.

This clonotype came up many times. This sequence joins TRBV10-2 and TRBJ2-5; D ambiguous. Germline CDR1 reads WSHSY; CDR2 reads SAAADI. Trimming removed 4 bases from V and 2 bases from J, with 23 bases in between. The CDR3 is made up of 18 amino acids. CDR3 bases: TGCGCCAGCAGTGGGACCTTACTTACCCTGCCACTTCAAGAGACCCAGTACTTC. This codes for CASSGTLLTLPLQETQYF.

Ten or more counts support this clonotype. CDR3 nucleotides: TGTGCCAGCAGTTCCGACAGGGTCCAGGTTGACTACGAGCAGTACTTC. This translates into CASSSDRVQVDYEQYF. The chain uses TRBV28 and TRBJ2-7; 7 nucleotides agree with TRBD1. Trimming cost V 4 bases and J 3 bases; bases outside gene matches: 12. The CDR3 totals 16 residues. The germline V gene has CDR1 MDHEN and CDR2 SYDVKM.